These 11 T cell receptor beta chains were sequenced from one sample in a study of shared clonotypes between healthy human individuals. The data were produced by immunoSEQ multiplex PCR, yet TCRdb's version contains in-frame clones alone and is incomplete. The top ten clones hold 0.13% of a sample with more than 2 million clones, 95% of them seen once. Sequencing was performed on naive CD4+ T cells sorted from blood. Sample subset: CD45RA+ positively selected. Source of these receptors: a man aged 18 to 30 in good health.

CDR3 protein: CASSLQGSNSPLHF. The CDR3 nucleotides read TGTGCCAGCAGCCTACAGGGGTCTAACTCACCCCTCCACTTT. The V and J genes are TRBV5-4 and TRBJ1-6; TRBD1 matches at 7 bases. This CDR3 comprises 14 residues. Losses at the gene ends were 4 bases for V and 10 bases for J; bases not matched to a gene: 8. Germline V gives CDR1 SGHNT, CDR2 YYREEE (reference sequence).

The V gene is TRBV27, the J gene TRBJ1-3; D ambiguous. Trimming left V 6 bases short and J 4 bases short, with 10 bases between. Germline V CDR1 and CDR2: MNHEY, SMNVEV (reference sequence). This CDR3 is built from 13 residues. The CDR3 protein is CASSQEWGNTIYF. CDR3 coding DNA: TGTGCCAGCAGCCAGGAATGGGGAAACACCATATATTTT.

This rearrangement joins TRBV25-1 to TRBJ2-1; maybe TRBD1 (6 bases). Trimming removed 3 bases at V and 0 bases at J, with 12 bases between. The CDR3 is 16 amino acids. The V gene's germline CDR1 is MGHDK and CDR2 SYGVNS. CDR3: CASSEPTGGSYNEQFF. As DNA, the CDR3 is TGTGCCAGCAGTGAGCCGACAGGAGGCTCCTACAATGAGCAGTTCTTC.

The rearrangement uses TRBV13 and TRBJ1-5; tentatively, D is TRBD1 (6 bases). Trimming removed 4 bases at V and 2 bases at J, with 18 bases between. The CDR3 runs to 17 residues. Germline V lookup: CDR1 PRHDT, CDR2 FYEKMQ (reference sequence). The CDR3 loop is CASSYQQGKSGNQPQHF. CDR3 coding DNA: TGTGCCAGCAGCTATCAACAGGGAAAGAGCGGCAATCAGCCCCAGCATTTT.

The chain combines TRBV11-2 with TRBJ1-1; a weak D match, TRBD1 (6 bases). CDR1 SGHAT and CDR2 FQNNGV come from the germline V gene. The CDR3 runs to 14 residues. V dropped 3 bases and J dropped 1 base, with 9 bases sitting between them. The CDR3 spells CASSLQGTNTEAFF. For the CDR3, the DNA is TGTGCCAGCAGCTTGCAGGGGACGAACACTGAAGCTTTCTTT.

The chain employs TRBV5-1 and TRBJ2-3, with D possibly being TRBD1 or TRBD2 (6 bases each). The CDR3 runs 14 residues. CDR1 is SGHRS, CDR2 YFSETQ, per germline. Trimming removed 2 bases from V and 6 bases from J, with 13 bases in between. The DNA for the CDR3 is TGCGCCAGCAGCTTCGGTCAGGGGAGGGATACGCAGTATTTT. This sequence encodes CASSFGQGRDTQYF.

The chain uses TRBV19 and TRBJ2-7, with 8 bases that match TRBD1. The V gene's germline CDR1 is LNHDA and CDR2 SQIVND (reference sequence). The CDR3 runs 14 residues. J gave up 3 bases and V 7 bases, and 8 bases lay outside the gene matches. The CDR3 DNA is TGTGCCAGTAACCGAGGACAGGGCATCTACGAGCAGTACTTC. This translates into CASNRGQGIYEQYF.

The V gene is TRBV5-1, the J gene TRBJ1-6, with 8 nucleotides matching TRBD1. Unmatched junction bases numbered 4, after V lost 0 bases and J lost 5 bases. The CDR3 spans 16 residues. Germline-derived CDR1 and CDR2 are SGHRS and YFSETQ. CDR3: CASSLETGADNSPLHF. CDR3 sequence (DNA): TGCGCCAGCAGCTTGGAGACAGGGGCGGATAATTCACCCCTCCACTTT.

J is TRBJ2-1 and V is TRBV7-9; TRBD2 is a possible D gene (6 bases). The CDR3 consists of 15 residues. V lost 5 bases, J lost 2 bases, and 13 bases lay in between. CDR1 SEHNR and CDR2 FQNEAQ come from the germline V gene (reference sequence). The CDR3 bases are TGTGCCAGCAGCCCCGTGGGACTCCCCTACAATGAGCAGTTCTTC. Its translation is CASSPVGLPYNEQFF.

The chain has TRBV7-2 and TRBJ2-3, with 9 bases lining up with TRBD2. The CDR3 has 16 residues. The germline V gene encodes CDR1 SGHTA and CDR2 FQGNSA. V lost 5 bases and J lost 3; bases outside the gene matches: 9. The CDR3 spells CASSRWSSGGTDTQYF. CDR3 in DNA: TGTGCCAGCAGCCGATGGAGTAGCGGGGGAACAGATACGCAGTATTTT.

CDR3 in amino acids: CASSLEATNEKLFF. DNA for the CDR3: TGTGCCAGCAGCTTAGAGGCAACTAATGAAAAACTGTTTTTT. The V gene is TRBV6-5, the J gene TRBJ1-4, with D uncertain. V lost 6 bases and J 0 bases, leaving 8 bases between the germline ends. The CDR3 runs 14 residues. In germline, CDR1 is MNHEY, CDR2 SVGAGI.